This is a list of T cell receptor beta chains from one sample in a study of shared clonotypes between healthy human individuals. Generated by immunoSEQ multiplex PCR, the TCRdb table keeps only in-frame clones and is missing some. The repertoire holds about 2.2 million clones, with 85% to 95% as singletons. The source material was naive CD8+ T cells from PBMCs. Every receptor here comes from a man between 18 and 35 years old in good health. Some clones in this sample may be carry-over from other donors' samples. The CDR3 runs from the conserved cysteine through the conserved F or W. The D gene is left open where the match is weak. Part of the rows lack a size; the others show once, few, many or a class for expanded clones.

j_gene | d_gene | v_gene | abundance | CDR3aa | CDR3nt
TRBJ1-3 | NA | TRBV7-6 | NA | CASSLAPAGSGNTIYF | TGTGCCAGCAGCTTAGCCCCGGCCGGCTCTGGAAACACCATATATTTT
TRBJ2-1 | NA | TRBV2 | NA | CASSLGGEFF | TGTGCCAGCAGTTTGGGGGGAGAGTTCTTC
TRBJ1-4 | NA | TRBV10-2 | NA | CASNTGKVNEKLFF | TGCGCCAGCAATACAGGGAAGGTTAATGAAAAACTGTTTTTT
TRBJ1-2 | NA | TRBV29-1 | once | CSTLQTTKGYNDYGYTF | TGCAGCACCCTCCAGACAACGAAGGGTTACAACGACTATGGCTACACCTTC
TRBJ1-4 | NA | TRBV28 | NA | CASSRADEKLFF | TGTGCCAGCAGCCGGGCTGATGAAAAACTGTTTTTT
TRBJ2-7 | TRBD2 | TRBV5-1 | NA | CASSLIAGGPDEQYF | TGCGCCAGCAGCTTAATAGCGGGAGGGCCAGACGAGCAGTACTTC
TRBJ2-2 | NA | TRBV7-3 | NA | CASSLTSTGFAGELFF | TGTGCCAGCAGCTTAACTTCGACAGGTTTCGCCGGGGAGCTGTTTTTT
TRBJ2-7 | TRBD1 | TRBV4-3 | NA | CASSQDRAGGYEQYF | TGCGCCAGCAGCCAAGACCGGGCAGGGGGCTACGAGCAGTACTTC
TRBJ2-2 | NA | TRBV5-6 | NA | CASSMGRMNTGELFF | TGTGCCAGCAGCATGGGACGGATGAACACCGGGGAGCTGTTTTTT
TRBJ1-3 | NA | TRBV9 | NA | CASSVESGHLSSGNTIYF | TGTGCCAGCAGCGTAGAATCCGGACATCTGAGCTCTGGAAACACCATATATTTT
TRBJ2-1 | TRBD2 | TRBV19 | NA | CASSFGTSGPYNEQFF | TGTGCCAGTAGTTTCGGGACTAGCGGTCCCTACAATGAGCAGTTCTTC
TRBJ2-7 | NA | TRBV7-9 | NA | CASSAAGRLLSYEQYF | TGTGCCAGCAGCGCAGCGGGCCGGCTGCTCTCCTACGAGCAGTACTTC
TRBJ2-7 | NA | TRBV9 | few | CASSVGGSSYEQYF | TGTGCCAGCAGCGTAGGAGGGAGCTCCTACGAGCAGTACTTC
TRBJ2-7 | TRBD2 | TRBV4-1 | NA | CASSLREPGVEQYF | TGCGCCAGCAGCCTGCGGGAGCCCGGGGTCGAGCAGTACTTC
TRBJ2-2 | NA | TRBV28 | NA | CASSLTRGGGELFF | TGTGCCAGCAGTTTAACCCGGGGAGGCGGGGAGCTGTTTTTT
TRBJ1-1 | NA | TRBV19 | NA | CASSISITEAFF | TGTGCCAGTAGTATTAGTATCACTGAAGCTTTCTTT
TRBJ1-1 | NA | TRBV6-5 | few | CASSYGYGFTEAFF | TGTGCCAGCAGTTACGGATATGGGTTCACTGAAGCTTTCTTT
TRBJ2-7 | NA | TRBV9 | NA | CASSVEAGEQYEQYF | TGTGCCAGCAGCGTAGAGGCAGGGGAGCAGTACGAGCAGTACTTC
TRBJ2-7 | TRBD2 | TRBV6-1 | NA | CASSEARRQLLAGSDEQYF | TGTGCCAGCAGTGAAGCGCGACGCCAATTACTAGCGGGATCTGACGAGCAGTACTTC
TRBJ1-2 | NA | TRBV7-2 | NA | CASRGRTYYGYTF | TGTGCCAGCAGAGGCCGGACTTACTATGGCTACACCTTC
TRBJ1-4 | NA | TRBV7-9 | NA | CASSLAGAANEKLFF | TGTGCCAGCAGCTTAGCAGGGGCCGCTAATGAAAAACTGTTTTTT
TRBJ1-2 | NA | TRBV19 | NA | CASSTSAEGWDGYTF | TGTGCCAGTAGTACCTCTGCGGAGGGATGGGATGGCTACACCTTC
TRBJ2-1 | NA | TRBV14 | NA | CASSQWGRNEQFF | TGTGCCAGCAGCCAATGGGGGAGGAATGAGCAGTTCTTC